This T cell receptor (beta chain) was observed in a study of blood T cell repertoires in COVID-19. Trimming removed 0 bases from V and 1 base from J, with 10 bases in between. The CDR3 has 15 amino acids. Looked up from germline, CDR1 is ENHRY and CDR2 is SYGVKD. This table comes from immunoSEQ multiplex PCR, and its TCRdb copy is limited to in-frame clones, with some not included. The table has approximately 210,000 clones, 87% seen once. Material: PBMCs or T cells enriched from blood (not recorded which). The sequence was collected from a man aged 25 to 40 in a cohort exposed to, infected with or recovered from COVID-19 (not recorded which). This chain connects TRBV10-3 to TRBJ2-7; no reliable D call. The CDR3 spells CAISESNQDSYEQYF. CDR3 nucleotide sequence: TGTGCCATCAGTGAGTCGAATCAGGATTCCTACGAGCAGTACTTC.